The 18 T cell receptor beta chains below all came from one sample that was sequenced in a study of blood T cell repertoires in COVID-19. Repertoires were generated with immunoSEQ multiplex PCR, while TCRdb's copy carries only in-frame clones and drops some. The sample has hundreds of thousands of clones; 85% to 90% are singletons. Sequencing was done on a sample of PBMCs or T cells enriched from blood (not recorded which). The receptor source for this set is a man younger than 35 who had recovered from COVID-19.

This sequence joins TRBV19 and TRBJ2-7; D is unresolved. Germline V lookup: CDR1 LNHDA, CDR2 SQIVND (reference sequence). Trimming cost V 3 bases and J 7 bases, with 22 bases left between them. There are 16 residues in the CDR3. CDR3 DNA sequence: TGTGCCAGTAGTATTGCAGTCCGAGGTCCCCTTACGGAGCAGTACTTC. Amino acid sequence: CASSIAVRGPLTEQYF.

The chain carries TRBV11-2 and TRBJ1-4, with unresolved D. Trimming stripped 5 bases from V and 7 bases from J, with 11 bases between. Germline loops: CDR1 SGHAT, CDR2 FQNNGV. This CDR3 is built from 13 residues. This CDR3 reads CASSRTVGEKLFF. CDR3 coding DNA: TGTGCCAGCAGCCGGACTGTAGGTGAAAAACTGTTTTTT. The full variable domain, completed using reference TRBV11-2 and TRBJ1-4, is EAGVAQSPRYKIIEKRQSVAFWCNPISGHATLYWYQQILGQGPKLLIQFQNNGVVDDSQLPKDRFSAERLKGVDSTLKIQPAKLEDSAVYLCASSRTVGEKLFFGSGTQLSVL.

The chain combines TRBV19 with TRBJ1-5; 8 bases align to TRBD1. In germline, CDR1 is LNHDA, CDR2 SQIVND (reference sequence). The V segment lost 0 bases and the J segment 1 base; nucleotides outside the gene matches: 11. CDR3 length: 19 residues. The CDR3 region has the DNA TGTGCCAGTAGTATAGATACGTGGGACAGGTCGATGAGCAATCAGCCCCAGCATTTT. It yields the protein CASSIDTWDRSMSNQPQHF.

V is TRBV19 and J is TRBJ2-7; D possibly corresponds to TRBD1 (5 bases). Germline-derived CDR1 and CDR2 are LNHDA and SQIVND (reference sequence). V was cut by 6 bases and J by 2 bases, with 14 bases left in between. This CDR3 has 14 residues. CDR3 region: CASRDSYLTYEQYF. The CDR3, as DNA: TGTGCCAGTAGAGACAGTTACTTGACCTACGAGCAGTACTTC.

V usage is TRBV4-1 and J usage is TRBJ1-2; 8 nucleotides agree with TRBD1. This CDR3 has 16 residues. Trimming took 2 bases from V and 0 from J; bases not matched to a gene: 5. Germline V CDR1 and CDR2: MGHRA, YSYEKL. The CDR3 sequence: CASSQFLDRANYGYTF. The CDR3 DNA reads as TGCGCCAGCAGCCAATTCTTGGACAGGGCTAACTATGGCTACACCTTC.

The chain links TRBV6-5 to TRBJ2-1, with TRBD2 identical over 12 bases. This CDR3 region has 15 residues. V lost 6 bases, J lost 10 bases, and 10 bases stayed unmatched. Per the germline V gene, CDR1 is MNHEY and CDR2 is SVGAGI. CDR3 amino acids: CASSRRLAGVLEQFF. DNA for the CDR3: TGTGCCAGCAGCCGCAGACTAGCGGGAGTCTTAGAGCAGTTCTTC.

This clone was found once. J is TRBJ1-5 and V is TRBV10-3; D unresolved. V lost 8 bases to trimming and J lost 2 bases, with 16 bases between them. CDR3 length equals 15 residues. The V gene's germline CDR1 is ENHRY and CDR2 SYGVKD. CDR3 sequence reads: CAIAPTGEGNQPQHF. The CDR3 bases are TGTGCCATCGCCCCGACTGGGGAGGGCAATCAGCCCCAGCATTTT.

The chain joins TRBV6-5 to TRBJ2-7, with a weak D call TRBD1 (6 bases). The length of the CDR3 is 13 residues. Germline loops: CDR1 MNHEY, CDR2 SVGAGI. Trimming stripped 6 bases from V and 3 bases from J, with 12 bases between. Here the CDR3 DNA reads TGTGCCAGCAGACAACAGGGCCACTACGAGCAGTACTTC. It specifies CASRQQGHYEQYF.

V is TRBV27 and J is TRBJ2-7; D is unclear. The germline V gene encodes CDR1 MNHEY and CDR2 SMNVEV (reference sequence). The CDR3 is 13 amino acids. V shed 3 bases and J shed 2 bases, with 8 bases lying between them. CDR3 nucleotides: TGTGCCAGCAGTTTTGCCAGCGCCTACGAGCAGTACTTC. This gives the protein CASSFASAYEQYF.

This clone is a singleton in its sample. The CDR3 reads CAGGRQADTQYF. DNA of the CDR3: TGTGCCGGGGGAAGACAGGCAGATACGCAGTATTTT. This chain links TRBV28 with TRBJ2-3; a weak D match, TRBD1 (6 bases). CDR1 is MDHEN and CDR2 is SYDVKM in the germline V gene. V shed 11 bases and J shed 4 bases, with 13 bases lying between them. The CDR3 spans 12 residues.

The chain combines TRBV6-1 with TRBJ2-3; 9 positions match TRBD1. V lost 4 bases and J lost 3; bases outside the gene matches: 11. Germline values: CDR1 MNHNS, CDR2 SASEGT. This CDR3 is 17 amino acids long. The CDR3 here is CASSALQGARGTDTQYF. CDR3 DNA sequence: TGTGCCAGCAGTGCGTTACAGGGGGCTAGGGGGACAGATACGCAGTATTTT.

The rearrangement uses TRBV4-1 and TRBJ1-2; D ambiguous. With 3 bases removed from V and 8 bases from J, the gap between germline ends came to 19 bases. Germline lookup yields CDR1 MGHRA and CDR2 YSYEKL. The CDR3 length is 15 residues. DNA for the CDR3: TGCGCCAGCAGCCAGGCAATGGTGGAGGGCGGAGGCTACACCTTC. Encoded protein: CASSQAMVEGGGYTF.

This sequence joins TRBV18 and TRBJ1-6; maybe TRBD1 (5 bases). The CDR3 sequence is 16 residues long. Per the germline V gene, CDR1 is KGHSH and CDR2 is LQKENI. The V gene lost 3 bases and the J gene lost 0 bases, with 9 bases spanning the gap. The CDR3 reads CASSPRTSSYNSPLHF. In DNA form, the CDR3 reads TGTGCCAGCTCACCCCGGACAAGCTCCTATAATTCACCCCTCCACTTT.

The V gene is TRBV7-2, the J gene TRBJ1-3; 7 bases match TRBD1. Germline CDR1 reads SGHTA; CDR2 reads FQGNSA. V was pared by 2 bases and J by 5 bases, with 3 bases of the junction left unmatched. The CDR3 consists of 14 residues. The CDR3: CASSLPGQRNTIYF. CDR3 nucleotide sequence: TGTGCCAGCAGCTTACCGGGACAGAGAAACACCATATATTTT.

The chain employs TRBV5-1 and TRBJ1-2, with 12 bases identical to TRBD1. The CDR3 length is 17 residues. Trimming took 5 bases from V and 7 from J; bases not matched to a gene: 15. Germline CDR1 and CDR2: SGHRS and YFSETQ. This CDR3 is CASRLLAGTGGAFGYTF. The CDR3, as DNA: TGCGCCAGCAGATTGCTTGCCGGGACAGGGGGCGCGTTTGGCTACACCTTC. The variable domain in full, completed from reference TRBV5-1 and TRBJ1-2, reads KAGVTQTPRYLIKTRGQQVTLSCSPISGHRSVSWYQQTPGQGLQFLFEYFSETQRNKGNFPGRFSGRQFSNSRSEMNVSTLELGDSALYLCASRLLAGTGGAFGYTFGSGTRLTVV.

The genes are TRBV5-1 and TRBJ2-1, with 10 bases matching TRBD1. The CDR3 length is 17 residues. The trim removed 4 bases at V and 3 bases at J, leaving 10 bases unmatched. The germline V gene has CDR1 SGHRS and CDR2 YFSETQ. CDR3 amino acids: CASSLRPGQGLYNEQFF. In nucleotides, the CDR3 is TGCGCCAGCAGCCTCAGACCGGGACAGGGGCTCTACAATGAGCAGTTCTTC.

This chain joins TRBV2 and TRBJ1-2, with 10 bases aligning to TRBD1. CDR1 and CDR2 (germline): SNHLY, FYNNEI. The J segment lost 6 bases and the V segment lost 4 bases, leaving 2 bases of the junction unmatched. The CDR3 loop spans 13 amino acids. CDR3 DNA sequence: TGTGCCAGCAGTGTAGGACAGGGGGATGGCTACACCTTC. This codes for CASSVGQGDGYTF.

The CDR3 sequence is CASRGGPNSYNEQFF. In DNA, the CDR3 is TGTGCCTCTAGGGGGGGGCCGAACTCCTACAATGAGCAGTTCTTC. The chain joins TRBV6-5 to TRBJ2-1; the D gene is possibly TRBD2 (7 bases). The CDR3 is 15 residues long. The V end lost 11 bases, the J end lost 0 bases, and 17 bases lay between the germline ends. Germline CDR1 and CDR2: MNHEY and SVGAGI.